This TCR beta chain was sequenced during a study of CXCR3-negative and CXCR3-positive naive CD8 T cells. About this clonotype: No antigen is known for it.

UMI-labeled 5' RACE yielded the TRB cDNA libraries. TCRdb derives one entry per CDR3 protein from the 5' RACE reads, leaving out DNA. The ten most abundant clones cover more than 20% of a sample with 56,000 or so distinct CDR3 sequences. The CDR3 sequence is 15 residues long. Germline V gene sequence: CDR1 SGHTA, CDR2 FQGNSA. Overall study findings and caveats: Cryopreserved PBMCs had partly decreased CXCR3 expression; fresh PBMCs were used in most assays.

V usage is TRBV7-2 and J usage is TRBJ2-1; TCRdb calls TRBD2, which cannot be checked without DNA. The specimen was memory CD8+ T cells from blood. This TCR was sampled from a human donor in good health. Some clones in this sample may be carry-over from other donors' samples. The CDR3 spells CASSSYSGGANEQFF.